Listed below are T cell receptor beta chains from one sample, sequenced in a study of Ad26.COV2.S vaccination and SARS-CoV-2 variants. Clones were sequenced by immunoSEQ multiplex PCR, and TCRdb holds only the in-frame ones, with some missing. The table shows 300,000 to 350,000 clones, with around 90% occurring only once. This specimen consisted of peripheral blood, obtained in a trial of Ad26.COV2.S vaccine versus placebo. The source of these receptors is a person between 18 and 59 years old who received the Ad26.COV2.S COVID-19 vaccine or a placebo. The CDR3 runs from the conserved cysteine through the conserved F or W. Fields, in order: clone size, V gene, D gene, J gene, CDR3 DNA, CDR3 protein. A D gene is named only where the DNA matches it firmly. Part of the rows lack a size; the others show once, few, many or a class for expanded clones.

.	TRBV23-1	.	TRBJ2-2	TGCGCCAGCAGTCAACCTACAGGTGGGGAGCTGTTTTTT	CASSQPTGGELFF
.	TRBV2	.	TRBJ1-5	TGTGCCAGCAGTGACGGGGGTTCTCAGCCCCAGCATTTT	CASSDGGSQPQHF
once	TRBV27	.	TRBJ1-5	TGTGCCAGCAGTCCTAGTACCGGGACCCACAATCAGCCCCAGCATTTT	CASSPSTGTHNQPQHF
few	TRBV5-1	.	TRBJ2-2	TGCGCCAGCAGCAAGGGGTTGTCGGTCGGGGAGCTGTTTTTT	CASSKGLSVGELFF
.	TRBV5-1	TRBD1	TRBJ1-1	TGCGCCAGCAGCTCGACAGGGTCGACTGAAGCTTTCTTT	CASSSTGSTEAFF
once	TRBV27	.	TRBJ1-2	TGTGCCAGCAGTTTATATCAGGGACTGGGGGGCTACACCTTC	CASSLYQGLGGYTF
.	TRBV19	.	TRBJ1-3	TGTGCCAGTAGTGCCGGGACTGACGGAAACACCATATATTTT	CASSAGTDGNTIYF
.	TRBV19	.	TRBJ1-1	TGTGCCAGTACTCCTACCGGGACGGCCTATACTGAAGCTTTCTTT	CASTPTGTAYTEAFF
.	TRBV5-4	TRBD1	TRBJ1-2	TGTGCCAGCAGCTTGGGGGACAGGGACTATGGCTACACCTTC	CASSLGDRDYGYTF
.	TRBV11-2	TRBD2	TRBJ2-1	TGTGCCAGCAGCTTAGGGACTAGCGGAGACGATGAGCAGTTCTTC	CASSLGTSGDDEQFF
once	TRBV7-9	TRBD1	TRBJ2-1	TGTGCCAGCAGCTCTTCTCTAGGGGGCTCCAATGAGCAGTTCTTC	CASSSSLGGSNEQFF
once	TRBV9	TRBD2	TRBJ2-1	TGTGCCAGCAGCGGGACCCAAATACTAGCGGGGGGGCCTAGCGAGCAGTTCTTC	CASSGTQILAGGPSEQFF
.	TRBV6-5	TRBD2	TRBJ2-1	TGTGCCAGCAGTTCTGGGACTAGCAATGAGCAGTTCTTC	CASSSGTSNEQFF
.	TRBV14	.	TRBJ1-1	TGTGCCAGCAGCGCCAGTCTAAACACTGAAGCTTTCTTT	CASSASLNTEAFF
.	TRBV3-1/TRBV3-2	.	TRBJ2-2	TGTGCCAGCAGCCAAGGAAAAACTACGAACACCGGGGAGCTGTTTTTT	CASSQGKTTNTGELFF
.	TRBV7-8	.	TRBJ1-2	TGTGCCAGCAGCTTAGCGTTTCGGTCCCCCTGGGATGGCTACACCTTC	CASSLAFRSPWDGYTF
.	TRBV7-9	.	TRBJ1-1	TGTGCCAGCAGCCCCGACAGCTTCGGGATTGAAGCTTTCTTT	CASSPDSFGIEAFF
.	TRBV5-4	TRBD1	TRBJ2-7	TGTGCCAGCAGCCTCCTTCAGACAGGGGGATACGAGCAGTACTTC	CASSLLQTGGYEQYF
few	TRBV3-1/TRBV3-2	.	TRBJ1-2	TGTGCCAGCAGTAAATCGGAGAACTATGGCTACACCTTC	CASSKSENYGYTF
once	TRBV4-3	.	TRBJ1-1	TGCGCCAGCAGCCCTCAGGGTAGAGGCACTGAAGCTTTCTTT	CASSPQGRGTEAFF
.	TRBV19	.	TRBJ2-5	TGTGCCAGTAGTGCCACAAGCACCCAAGAGACCCAGTACTTC	CASSATSTQETQYF
.	TRBV6-5	.	TRBJ1-1	TGTGCCAGCAGTTACAGGGGCAGGGGTGAAGCTTTCTTT	CASSYRGRGEAFF
.	TRBV6-1	.	TRBJ1-2	TGTGCCAGCAGTGAATTTAGGCCGAACTATGGCTACACCTTC	CASSEFRPNYGYTF
.	TRBV7-9	.	TRBJ1-3	TGTGCCAGCAGCTTAGCGTTAGTCCCTGGAAACACCATATATTTT	CASSLALVPGNTIYF
few	TRBV30	TRBD1	TRBJ2-1	TGTGCCTGGGACAGGGGTCGAGCGGAGCAGTTCTTC	CAWDRGRAEQFF
.	TRBV19	.	TRBJ1-1	TGTGCCAGTAGTATCGGTTGGGAGACAGACAACACTGAAGCTTTCTTT	CASSIGWETDNTEAFF
.	TRBV19	TRBD1	TRBJ1-4	TGTGCCAGTAGTAAGCGACAGGGTGATGAAAAACTGTTTTTT	CASSKRQGDEKLFF
.	TRBV7-2	.	TRBJ2-5	TGTGCCAGCAGCTTCCGGGGGCGGCAGGAGACCCAGTACTTC	CASSFRGRQETQYF
.	TRBV6-1	.	TRBJ1-5	TGTGCCAGCAGTGATTTCGGGGGCATTCAGCCCCAGCATTTT	CASSDFGGIQPQHF
.	TRBV19	TRBD2	TRBJ2-7	TGTGCCAGTAGCGCTCCGGGACTAGCCTTTGGCGAGCAGTACTTC	CASSAPGLAFGEQYF
.	TRBV6-5	.	TRBJ1-2	TGTGCCAGCAGTTACTCCGGGACACACTATGGCTACACCTTC	CASSYSGTHYGYTF
.	TRBV4-1	TRBD1	TRBJ2-2	TGCGCCAGCAGACAGGGACAGATGAACACCGGGGAGCTGTTTTTT	CASRQGQMNTGELFF
.	TRBV6-5	.	TRBJ2-7	TGTGCCATAAGGGGCATTACCCTGGACGAGCAGTACTTC	CAIRGITLDEQYF
.	TRBV5-1	TRBD2	TRBJ2-1	TGCGCCAGCAGCTTGACAGGGGGACTAGCGGGAGGGAATGAGCAGTTCTTC	CASSLTGGLAGGNEQFF
.	TRBV4-1	.	TRBJ2-1	TGCGCCAGCAGCCGACTATACAGGGATGCGAACTACAATGAGCAGTTCTTC	CASSRLYRDANYNEQFF